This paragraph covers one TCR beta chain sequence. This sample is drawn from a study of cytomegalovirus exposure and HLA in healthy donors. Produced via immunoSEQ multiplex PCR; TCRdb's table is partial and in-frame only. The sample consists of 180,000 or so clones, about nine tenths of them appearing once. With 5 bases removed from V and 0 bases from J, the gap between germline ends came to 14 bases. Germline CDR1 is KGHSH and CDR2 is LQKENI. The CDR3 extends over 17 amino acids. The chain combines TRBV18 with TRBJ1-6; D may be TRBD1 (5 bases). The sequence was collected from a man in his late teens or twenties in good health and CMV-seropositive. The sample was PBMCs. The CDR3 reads CASSREDIYSYNSPLHF. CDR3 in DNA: TGTGCCAGCTCAAGGGAGGACATCTACTCCTATAATTCACCCCTCCACTTT.